Listed here are 5 T cell receptor beta chains from one sample, sequenced in a study of cytomegalovirus exposure and HLA in healthy donors. PCR involved 60 Vbeta and 13 Jbeta primers. The protocol was immunoSEQ multiplex PCR, while the TCRdb copy is restricted to in-frame clones and leaves out a portion. The data show 100,000 to 150,000 clones, around 86% seen once. Material for sequencing was PBMCs. These receptor sequences come from a man in his late teens or twenties in good health and CMV-seronegative.

CDR3 amino acids: CASSLKGSTEAFF. CDR3 sequence (DNA): TGTGCCAGCAGCTTAAAGGGGTCCACTGAAGCTTTCTTT. This chain links TRBV7-3 with TRBJ1-1; D might be TRBD1 (5 bases). V lost 1 base to trimming and J lost 4 bases, with 7 bases between them. Germline-derived CDR1 and CDR2 are SGHTA and FQGTGA. The CDR3 contains 13 residues. Using reference TRBV7-3 and TRBJ1-1 for the parts outside the CDR3, the full variable domain is GAGVSQTPSNKVTEKGKYVELRCDPISGHTALYWYRQSLGQGPEFLIYFQGTGAADDSGLPNDRFFAVRPEGSVSTLKIQRTERGDSAVYLCASSLKGSTEAFFGQGTRLTVV.

V gene TRBV6-5 combines with J gene TRBJ2-2; D gene unclear. CDR3 length: 11 residues. The V gene lost 6 bases and the J gene lost 5 bases, with 4 bases spanning the gap. The germline CDR1 and CDR2 sequences are MNHEY and SVGAGI. CDR3 DNA sequence: TGTGCCAGCAGCCGGACCGGGGAGCTGTTTTTT. Translating gives CASSRTGELFF.

The J gene is TRBJ1-4, the V gene TRBV7-9, with a weak D call TRBD1 (5 bases). Germline lookup yields CDR1 SEHNR and CDR2 FQNEAQ (reference sequence). The CDR3 covers 16 residues. V lost 5 bases, J lost 4 bases, and 17 bases lay in between. The DNA of the CDR3 is TGTGCCAGCAGCCCAGGGCAGCAGCTTCTTAATGAAAAACTGTTTTTT. Protein: CASSPGQQLLNEKLFF.

The chain carries TRBV19 and TRBJ1-1, with D hard to call. The CDR3 has 13 residues. The ends were cut back, 6 bases at V and 0 bases at J, with 8 bases in the middle. CDR1 is LNHDA, CDR2 SQIVND, per germline (reference sequence). The CDR3 spells CASSPQVNTEAFF. CDR3 in DNA: TGTGCCAGTAGCCCGCAGGTGAACACTGAAGCTTTCTTT.

The V gene is TRBV6-6, the J gene TRBJ2-1; 8 nucleotides match TRBD2. The CDR3 has 12 residues. V lost 5 bases, J lost 7 bases, and 1 base stayed unmatched. CDR1 is MNHNY, CDR2 SVGAGI, per germline (reference sequence). The CDR3 region has the DNA TGTGCCAGCAGTAGCGGGGGAAATGAGCAGTTCTTC. It codes for CASSSGGNEQFF.